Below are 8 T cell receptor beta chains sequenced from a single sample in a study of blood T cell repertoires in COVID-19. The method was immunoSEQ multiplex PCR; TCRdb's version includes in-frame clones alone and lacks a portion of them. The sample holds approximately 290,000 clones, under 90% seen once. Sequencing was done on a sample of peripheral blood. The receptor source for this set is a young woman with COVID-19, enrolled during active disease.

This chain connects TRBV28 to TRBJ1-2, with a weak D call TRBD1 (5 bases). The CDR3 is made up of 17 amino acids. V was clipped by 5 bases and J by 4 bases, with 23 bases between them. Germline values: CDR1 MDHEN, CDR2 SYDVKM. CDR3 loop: CASSPGGHVPFLYGYTF. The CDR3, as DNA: TGTGCCAGCAGTCCCGGCGGACACGTCCCCTTCCTCTATGGCTACACCTTC.

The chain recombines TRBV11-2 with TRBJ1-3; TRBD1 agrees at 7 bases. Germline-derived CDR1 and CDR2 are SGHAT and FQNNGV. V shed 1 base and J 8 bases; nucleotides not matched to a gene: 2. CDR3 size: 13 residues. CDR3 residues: CASSLGQGYTIYF. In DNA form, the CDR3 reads TGTGCCAGCAGCTTAGGACAGGGTTACACCATATATTTT.

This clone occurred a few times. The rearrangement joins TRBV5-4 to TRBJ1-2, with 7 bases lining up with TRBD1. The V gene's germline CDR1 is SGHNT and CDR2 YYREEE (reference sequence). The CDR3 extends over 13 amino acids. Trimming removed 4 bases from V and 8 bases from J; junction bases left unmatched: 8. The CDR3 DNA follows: TGTGCCAGCAGCGCCACAGGGGATAGGGGCTACACCTTC. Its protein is CASSATGDRGYTF.

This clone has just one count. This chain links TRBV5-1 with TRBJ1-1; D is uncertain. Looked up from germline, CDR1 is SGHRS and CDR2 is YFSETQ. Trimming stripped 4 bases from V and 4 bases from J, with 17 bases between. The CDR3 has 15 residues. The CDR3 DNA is TGCGCCAGCAGCGCGGCTTGGAGGGTCTCCACTGAAGCTTTCTTT. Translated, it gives CASSAAWRVSTEAFF. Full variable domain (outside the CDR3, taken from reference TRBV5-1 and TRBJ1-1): KAGVTQTPRYLIKTRGQQVTLSCSPISGHRSVSWYQQTPGQGLQFLFEYFSETQRNKGNFPGRFSGRQFSNSRSEMNVSTLELGDSALYLCASSAAWRVSTEAFFGQGTRLTVV.

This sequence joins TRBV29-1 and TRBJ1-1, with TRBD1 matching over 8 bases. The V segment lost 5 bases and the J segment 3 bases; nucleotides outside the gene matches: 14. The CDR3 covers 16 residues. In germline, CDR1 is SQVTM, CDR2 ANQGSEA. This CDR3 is CSVPRPRGQEYTEAFF. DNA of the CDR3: TGCAGCGTTCCCCGGCCCCGGGGACAGGAATACACTGAAGCTTTCTTT.

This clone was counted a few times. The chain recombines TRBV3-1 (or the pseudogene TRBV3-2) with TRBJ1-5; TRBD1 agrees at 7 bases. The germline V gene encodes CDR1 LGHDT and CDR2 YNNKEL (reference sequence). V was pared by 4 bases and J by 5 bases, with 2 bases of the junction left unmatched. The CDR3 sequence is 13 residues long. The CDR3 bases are TGTGCCAGCAGCCTCGACAGGGATCAGCCCCAGCATTTT. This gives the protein CASSLDRDQPQHF.

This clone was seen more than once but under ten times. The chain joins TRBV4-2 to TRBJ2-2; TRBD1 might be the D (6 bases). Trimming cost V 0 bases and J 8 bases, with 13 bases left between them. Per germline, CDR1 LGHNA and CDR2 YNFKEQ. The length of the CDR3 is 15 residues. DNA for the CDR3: TGTGCCAGCAGCCAAGATTCGGGGACAAGGGGGGAGCTGTTTTTT. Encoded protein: CASSQDSGTRGELFF.

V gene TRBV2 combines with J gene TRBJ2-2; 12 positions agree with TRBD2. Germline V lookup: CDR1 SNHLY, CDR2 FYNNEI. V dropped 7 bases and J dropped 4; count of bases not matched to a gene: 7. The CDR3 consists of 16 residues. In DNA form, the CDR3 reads TGTGCCAGCAACCCTAGCGGGGGGGGTGTCACCGGGGAGCTGTTTTTT. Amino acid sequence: CASNPSGGGVTGELFF.